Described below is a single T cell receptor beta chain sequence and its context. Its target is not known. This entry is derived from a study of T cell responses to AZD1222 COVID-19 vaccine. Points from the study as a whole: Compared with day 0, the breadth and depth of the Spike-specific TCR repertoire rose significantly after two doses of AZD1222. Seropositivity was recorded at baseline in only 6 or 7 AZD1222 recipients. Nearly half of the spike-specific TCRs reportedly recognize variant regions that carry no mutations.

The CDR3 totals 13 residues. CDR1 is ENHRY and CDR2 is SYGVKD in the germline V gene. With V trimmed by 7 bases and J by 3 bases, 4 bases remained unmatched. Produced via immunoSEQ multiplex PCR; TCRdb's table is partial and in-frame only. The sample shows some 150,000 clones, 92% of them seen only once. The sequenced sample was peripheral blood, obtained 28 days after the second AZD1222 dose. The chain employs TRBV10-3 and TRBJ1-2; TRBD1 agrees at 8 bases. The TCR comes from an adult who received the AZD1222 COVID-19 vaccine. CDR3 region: CAITKTGDYGYTF. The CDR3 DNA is TGTGCCATCACCAAGACAGGGGACTATGGCTACACCTTC.